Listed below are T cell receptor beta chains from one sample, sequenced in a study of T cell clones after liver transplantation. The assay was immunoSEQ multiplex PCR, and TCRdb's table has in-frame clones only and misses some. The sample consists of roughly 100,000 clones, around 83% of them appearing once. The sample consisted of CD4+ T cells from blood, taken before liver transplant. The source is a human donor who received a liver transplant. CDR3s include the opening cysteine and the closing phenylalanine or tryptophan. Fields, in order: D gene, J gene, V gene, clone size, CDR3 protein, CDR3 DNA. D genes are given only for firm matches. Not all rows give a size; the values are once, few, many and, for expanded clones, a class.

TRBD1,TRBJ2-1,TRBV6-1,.,CASNIRQGIHNEQFF,TGTGCCAGCAATATTCGACAGGGTATCCACAATGAGCAGTTCTTC
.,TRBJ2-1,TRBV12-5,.,CASGLSSGEQFF,TGTGCTAGTGGTCTCTCATCGGGAGAGCAGTTCTTC
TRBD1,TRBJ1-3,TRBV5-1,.,CASSLVGTGGAAGNTIYF,TGCGCCAGCAGCTTGGTGGGGACAGGGGGCGCCGCTGGAAACACCATATATTTT
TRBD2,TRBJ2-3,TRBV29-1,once,CSVGTSGMSTDTQYF,TGCAGCGTCGGGACTAGCGGGATGAGCACAGATACGCAGTATTTT
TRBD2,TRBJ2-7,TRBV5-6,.,CASSLYPASGRSYEQYF,TGTGCCAGCAGCTTGTACCCGGCCAGCGGGAGGTCCTACGAGCAGTACTTC
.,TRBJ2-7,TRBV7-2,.,CASSSPFRNEQYF,TGTGCCAGCAGCTCCCCTTTTAGGAACGAGCAGTACTTC
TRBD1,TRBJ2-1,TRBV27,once,CASSLRWTGNNEQFF,TGTGCCAGCAGTTTAAGGTGGACAGGGAACAATGAGCAGTTCTTC
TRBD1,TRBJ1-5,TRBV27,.,CASSLRWQGAGSNQPQHF,TGTGCCAGCAGTTTGCGTTGGCAGGGGGCCGGGAGCAATCAGCCCCAGCATTTT
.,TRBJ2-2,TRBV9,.,CASSVEGVTGELFF,TGTGCCAGCAGCGTAGAAGGGGTCACCGGGGAGCTGTTTTTT
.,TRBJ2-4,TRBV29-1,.,CSVRDDLNIQYF,TGCAGCGTTAGGGACGACTTAAACATTCAGTACTTC